A selection of T cell receptor beta chains follows, all from one sample in a study of shared clonotypes between healthy human individuals. TCRdb keeps only in-frame clones here, not all; method: immunoSEQ multiplex PCR. The table lists millions of clones, more than 90% of them singletons. The sequencing input was naive CD4+ T cells sorted from blood. Every receptor here comes from a man aged 18 to 29 in good health. Each CDR3 is given without its conserved first and last residue. The order of the fields is J gene, CDR3 length, V gene, D gene, CDR3 protein. The D gene is left open where the match is weak.

j_call: TRBJ1-5; cdr3_length: 13; v_call: TRBV2; d_call: NA; cdr3_aa: ASSEQGRSNQPQH
j_call: TRBJ2-5; cdr3_length: 15; v_call: TRBV5-6; d_call: TRBD2; cdr3_aa: ASSLGGLAGMGETQY
j_call: TRBJ2-7; cdr3_length: 14; v_call: TRBV2; d_call: TRBD2; cdr3_aa: ASDPSGGPFTYEQY
j_call: TRBJ2-7; cdr3_length: 14; v_call: TRBV29-1; d_call: TRBD2; cdr3_aa: SVAGLAGGTLYEQY
j_call: TRBJ2-6; cdr3_length: 17; v_call: TRBV9; d_call: NA; cdr3_aa: ASSVGLFETASGANVLT
j_call: TRBJ2-1; cdr3_length: 12; v_call: TRBV28; d_call: TRBD1; cdr3_aa: ATTRTGSPNEQF
j_call: TRBJ2-5; cdr3_length: 14; v_call: TRBV25-1; d_call: NA; cdr3_aa: ASRQNGAGAKETQY
j_call: TRBJ2-7; cdr3_length: 10; v_call: TRBV27; d_call: NA; cdr3_aa: ASSPPKGEQY
j_call: TRBJ2-5; cdr3_length: 11; v_call: TRBV19; d_call: TRBD1; cdr3_aa: ASSISDRETQY
j_call: TRBJ1-4; cdr3_length: 17; v_call: TRBV4-2; d_call: NA; cdr3_aa: ASSFHARGIRATNEKLF
j_call: TRBJ1-1; cdr3_length: 15; v_call: TRBV14; d_call: TRBD1; cdr3_aa: ASSPGRDRGGSTEAF
j_call: TRBJ2-1; cdr3_length: 14; v_call: TRBV9; d_call: TRBD2; cdr3_aa: ASSVEPGLAINEQF
j_call: TRBJ2-2; cdr3_length: 13; v_call: TRBV7-9; d_call: NA; cdr3_aa: ASSYDRPNTGELF
j_call: TRBJ1-4; cdr3_length: 13; v_call: TRBV7-9; d_call: TRBD1; cdr3_aa: ASSSFRGLDEKLF
j_call: TRBJ1-1; cdr3_length: 13; v_call: TRBV7-2; d_call: NA; cdr3_aa: ASSLRGRTHTEAF
j_call: TRBJ2-2; cdr3_length: 15; v_call: TRBV5-1; d_call: NA; cdr3_aa: ASSVTSTGTNTGELF
j_call: TRBJ2-7; cdr3_length: 11; v_call: TRBV6-6; d_call: TRBD1; cdr3_aa: ASSTGGGYEQY
j_call: TRBJ1-1; cdr3_length: 13; v_call: TRBV11-1; d_call: NA; cdr3_aa: ASSPGIPRGTEAF
j_call: TRBJ2-1; cdr3_length: 12; v_call: TRBV7-3; d_call: TRBD2; cdr3_aa: ASSPRGGRDEQF
j_call: TRBJ1-4; cdr3_length: 14; v_call: TRBV7-9; d_call: NA; cdr3_aa: ASSPFGGTTNEKLF
j_call: TRBJ1-1; cdr3_length: 9; v_call: TRBV28; d_call: NA; cdr3_aa: ASSSVTEAF
j_call: TRBJ2-3; cdr3_length: 10; v_call: TRBV29-1; d_call: TRBD1; cdr3_aa: SVSQGVDTQY
j_call: TRBJ2-7; cdr3_length: 11; v_call: TRBV28; d_call: NA; cdr3_aa: ASSLAGTYEQY
j_call: TRBJ2-3; cdr3_length: 14; v_call: TRBV7-9; d_call: NA; cdr3_aa: ASSLIGRPVTDTQY
j_call: TRBJ2-1; cdr3_length: 13; v_call: TRBV29-1; d_call: TRBD1; cdr3_aa: SVTTGTGINNEQF
j_call: TRBJ1-2; cdr3_length: 12; v_call: TRBV11-1; d_call: NA; cdr3_aa: ASSPQGQGYGYT
j_call: TRBJ1-1; cdr3_length: 11; v_call: TRBV7-9; d_call: NA; cdr3_aa: ASTLRVSSEAF
j_call: TRBJ1-3; cdr3_length: 12; v_call: TRBV11-2; d_call: NA; cdr3_aa: ASSYSLNRNTIY
j_call: TRBJ1-2; cdr3_length: 9; v_call: TRBV30; d_call: TRBD1; cdr3_aa: AFSDRDGYT
j_call: TRBJ2-1; cdr3_length: 14; v_call: TRBV12-5; d_call: TRBD1; cdr3_aa: ASGLGTGSSYNEQF
j_call: TRBJ1-5; cdr3_length: 11; v_call: TRBV28; d_call: NA; cdr3_aa: ASRATGNQPQH
j_call: TRBJ2-1; cdr3_length: 12; v_call: TRBV6-5; d_call: TRBD2; cdr3_aa: ASRPGLAAIEQF
j_call: TRBJ1-1; cdr3_length: 12; v_call: TRBV23-1; d_call: NA; cdr3_aa: ASSQSGHNTEAF
j_call: TRBJ2-3; cdr3_length: 16; v_call: TRBV9; d_call: NA; cdr3_aa: ASSAIPLSGAVTDTQY
j_call: TRBJ1-4; cdr3_length: 9; v_call: TRBV9; d_call: NA; cdr3_aa: ASPQNEKLF
j_call: TRBJ1-5; cdr3_length: 13; v_call: TRBV19; d_call: NA; cdr3_aa: ASSIGQTSNQPQH
j_call: TRBJ1-3; cdr3_length: 11; v_call: TRBV4-2; d_call: NA; cdr3_aa: ASRPSSGNTIY
j_call: TRBJ2-2; cdr3_length: 11; v_call: TRBV12-5; d_call: NA; cdr3_aa: ASGLGGTGELF
j_call: TRBJ2-3; cdr3_length: 14; v_call: TRBV27; d_call: NA; cdr3_aa: ASRLGMAAPTDTQY
j_call: TRBJ2-1; cdr3_length: 14; v_call: TRBV5-8; d_call: NA; cdr3_aa: ASSLGTSPPLNEQF